The present T cell receptor (beta chain) was sequenced within a study of blood T cells in healthy people across ages (dated by TCRdb to between 2014 and 2017). Describing the broader study: In model experiments, template switching captured about one uniquely barcoded TCR beta cDNA molecule for every two T cells. Age-related changes in TCR beta repertoire diversity were measured in the study by deep sequencing normalized with unique cDNA molecular identifiers. The donors were split into four age groups: young (average about 15 years), middle-aged (about 40), aged (62) and long-lived (roughly 88). To avoid experimental bias, donors of different ages were spread randomly across the sequencing lanes. Using the same blood draw, the study looked at two additional independent replicas of 1 million unique cDNA reads for two donors, one aged 18 to 30 and the other aged 80 or older.

The donors were 40 or so Caucasian individuals from Russia, aged about 6 to 95 years, who were systemically healthy. Each donor gave 8.5 to 10 milliliters of peripheral blood, collected into EDTA-treated Vacutainer tubes. Ficoll-Paque density-gradient centrifugation was used to isolate PBMCs, with at least 6.5 million per sample. Total RNA was extracted from PBMCs with Trizol reagent, with at least 6 micrograms obtained per sample. The percentages of naive CD45RAhigh/CD27high T cells were determined by flow cytometry on a PBMC aliquot from every donor. CDR1 and CDR2, looked up from the germline V gene, are SGHRS and YFSETQ. The CDR3 holds 16 amino acids from the cysteine to the phenylalanine. Left in the record is the CDR3 DNA by itself, 48 bases read in frame from the first base. After removal of 2 bases from V and 1 base from J, the junction retains 5 bases not matched to a gene. Library preparation employed 5' RACE. The sequencer was an Illumina HiSeq 2500. The second PCR ran for roughly 7 to 11 cycles and used a J-beta primer mix along with a sample-barcoded 5' primer. A unique molecular identifier was introduced onto each TCR beta cDNA molecule by a template-switch 5' adaptor carrying 12 random nucleotides. Each sample yielded at least 3 million CDR3-containing paired-end reads. The Mint cDNA synthesis kit, primed by a TRBC-specific oligonucleotide, was used to synthesize first-strand cDNA from all RNA. Following uracil-DNA glycosylase treatment, all cDNA underwent a first 18-cycle PCR with the universal primers M1SS and BC2_uni_R. The study's own analysis went as follows. For normalization, 1 million high-quality reads, each with a distinct molecular identifier, were randomly selected from each sample. Reads sharing molecular identifiers were discarded rather than binned into consensus sequences. MiTCR, run with a Q25 quality threshold and the strictest error-elimination algorithm, handled CDR3 identification, clonotype clustering and error correction. A nonparametric unseen species model using Euler transformation provided a lower-bound estimate of total TCR beta diversity. TCRdb reprocessing: public reads trimmed at Q25 with fastp, clones called with MiXCR, in-frame beta chains kept. Entries that share a CDR3 protein sequence are merged under the most common genes and DNA. The V and J calls, along with clone size, are taken from TCRdb and not from the paper's own processing. Present in this sample are 630,000 or so distinct CDR3 sequences, roughly 31% of which were seen just once. The ten largest clones take up more than 15% of the sample.

In this sample, this clonotype turned up many times. Its cognate antigen has yet to be identified. Base qualities were left out, and no much larger clone turns up one base away. Overall results and qualifications from the work: Estimates of total diversity based on one million sequenced T cells were regarded as lower bounds and as underestimates. Compared with the aged group, more naive CD4+ T cells, fewer expanded clones and increased TCR diversity were shown by the long-lived group, suggesting age selection. Observed TCR beta diversity correlated strongly with the percentage of naive T cells measured by flow cytometry. Bulk unsorted PBMC profiling prevented conclusive comparison of naive and antigen-experienced compartments. As age increased, observed TCR beta diversity per million T cells dropped in a roughly linear way, and a significant reduction was already evident by age approximately 40. Because the CMV infection status of the donors was unknown, age-related changes in expanded clonotypes may potentially have been confounded.

This chain is built from TRBV5-1 and TRBJ2-7; 11 bases in between match TRBD1. This receptor was identified in a woman aged 80 or over in good health. The sequencing sample was made of blood. The sequenced DNA: TGCGCCAGCAGCTTCGCGGGGACAGGGGGATCCTACGAGCAGTACTTC. This yields the protein CASSFAGTGGSYEQYF.